The present T cell receptor (beta chain) was sequenced within a study of beta chain features in type 1 diabetes. Study summary: Healthy donors and patients had similar age, gender and cell yields.

Sequenced material consisted of expressed TCRB transcripts (all of the isolated RNA was reverse transcribed). TCRdb's table, derived via immunoSEQ multiplex PCR, lists solely in-frame clones and lacks some. The sample records about 340,000 clones, 8% being singletons. The germline V and J ends were trimmed by 2 bases and 3 bases, with 8 bases remaining between them. CDR3 size: 13 residues. Germline assignment: CDR1 SGHTA and CDR2 FQGNSA. The V and J genes are TRBV7-2 and TRBJ2-7, with D uncertain. This sequence originates from a woman aged 18-29 years in good health. The sample taken for sequencing was central memory CD4+ T cells from blood. CDR3 DNA sequence: TGTGCCAGCAGCTTATGGGAAAGCTACGAGCAGTACTTC. It translates to CASSLWESYEQYF. Full variable domain (outside the CDR3, taken from reference TRBV7-2 and TRBJ2-7): GAGVSQSPSNKVTEKGKDVELRCDPISGHTALYWYRQSLGQGLEFLIYFQGNSAPDKSGLPSDRFSAERTGGSVSTLTIQRTQQEDSAVYLCASSLWESYEQYFGPGTRLTVT.